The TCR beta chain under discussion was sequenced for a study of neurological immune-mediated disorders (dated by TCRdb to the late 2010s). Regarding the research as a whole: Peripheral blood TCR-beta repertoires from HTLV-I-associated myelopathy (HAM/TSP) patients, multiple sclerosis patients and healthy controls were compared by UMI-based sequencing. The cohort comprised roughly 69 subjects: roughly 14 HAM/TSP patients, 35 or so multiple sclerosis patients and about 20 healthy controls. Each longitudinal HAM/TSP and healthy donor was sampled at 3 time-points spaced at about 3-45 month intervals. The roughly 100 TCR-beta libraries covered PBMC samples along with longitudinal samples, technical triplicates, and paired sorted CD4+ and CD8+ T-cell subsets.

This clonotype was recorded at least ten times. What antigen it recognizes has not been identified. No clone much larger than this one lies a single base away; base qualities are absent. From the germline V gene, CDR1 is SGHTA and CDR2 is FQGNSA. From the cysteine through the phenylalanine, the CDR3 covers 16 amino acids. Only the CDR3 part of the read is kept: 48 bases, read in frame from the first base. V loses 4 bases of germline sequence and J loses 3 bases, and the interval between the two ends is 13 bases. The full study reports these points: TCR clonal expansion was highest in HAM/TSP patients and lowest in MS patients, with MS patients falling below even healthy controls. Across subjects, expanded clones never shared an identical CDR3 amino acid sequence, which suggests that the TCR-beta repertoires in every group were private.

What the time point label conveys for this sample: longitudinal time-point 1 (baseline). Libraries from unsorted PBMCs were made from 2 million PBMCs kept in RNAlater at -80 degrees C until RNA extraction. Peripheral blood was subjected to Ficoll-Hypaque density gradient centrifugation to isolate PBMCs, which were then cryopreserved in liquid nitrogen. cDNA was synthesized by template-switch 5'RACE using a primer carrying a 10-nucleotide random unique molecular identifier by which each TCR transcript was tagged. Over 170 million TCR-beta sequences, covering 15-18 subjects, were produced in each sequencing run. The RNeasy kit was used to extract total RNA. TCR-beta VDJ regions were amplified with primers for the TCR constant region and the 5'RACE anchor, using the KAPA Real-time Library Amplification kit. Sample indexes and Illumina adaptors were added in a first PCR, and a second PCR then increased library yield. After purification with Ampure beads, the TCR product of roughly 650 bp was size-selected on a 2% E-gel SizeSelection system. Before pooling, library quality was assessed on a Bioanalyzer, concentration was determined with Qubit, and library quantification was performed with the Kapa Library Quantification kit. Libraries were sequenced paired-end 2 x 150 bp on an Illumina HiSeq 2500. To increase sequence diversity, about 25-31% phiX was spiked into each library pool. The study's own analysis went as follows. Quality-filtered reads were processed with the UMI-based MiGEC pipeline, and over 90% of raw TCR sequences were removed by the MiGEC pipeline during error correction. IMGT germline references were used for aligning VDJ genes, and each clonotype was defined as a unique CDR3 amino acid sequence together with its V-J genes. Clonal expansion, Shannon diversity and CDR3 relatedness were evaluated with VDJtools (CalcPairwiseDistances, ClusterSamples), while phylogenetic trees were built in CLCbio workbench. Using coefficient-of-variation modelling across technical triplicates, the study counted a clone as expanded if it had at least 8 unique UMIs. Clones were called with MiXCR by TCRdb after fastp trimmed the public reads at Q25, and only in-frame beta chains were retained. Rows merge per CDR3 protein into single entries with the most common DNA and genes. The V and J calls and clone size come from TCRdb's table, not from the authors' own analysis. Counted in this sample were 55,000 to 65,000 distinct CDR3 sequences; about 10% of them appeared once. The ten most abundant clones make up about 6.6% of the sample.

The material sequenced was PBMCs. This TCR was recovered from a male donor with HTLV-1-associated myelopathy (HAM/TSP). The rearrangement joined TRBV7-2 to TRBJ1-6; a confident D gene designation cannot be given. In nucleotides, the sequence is TGTGCCAGCAGCTCTCCACCGGGAGACTATAATTCACCCCTCCACTTT. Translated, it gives CASSSPPGDYNSPLHF.